A selection of T cell receptor beta chains follows, all from one sample in a study of tumour-infiltrating T cells in Burkitt lymphoma. The data were produced by immunoSEQ multiplex PCR, yet TCRdb's version contains in-frame clones alone and is incomplete. In the table there are 2,600 or so clones, 20% to 30% of which are singletons. The sequenced sample consisted of tumor tissue from a relapse. These receptors all come from a human donor with relapsed Burkitt lymphoma. Some clones in this sample may be carry-over from other donors' samples. The CDR3 runs from the conserved cysteine through the conserved F or W. A D gene is named only where the DNA matches it firmly. Clone sizes are given selectively: once, few, many, or a class where the clone is expanded.

v_gene: TRBV7-6; d_gene: .; j_gene: TRBJ2-7; abundance: large; CDR3nt: TGTGCCAGCAGCTTGGCCGAGGGAGACGAGCAGTACTTC; CDR3aa: CASSLAEGDEQYF
v_gene: TRBV5-1; d_gene: TRBD2; j_gene: TRBJ2-1; abundance: few; CDR3nt: TGCGCCAGCAGCGGGATGGGACTAGCGGGATACAATGAGCAGTTCTTC; CDR3aa: CASSGMGLAGYNEQFF
v_gene: TRBV7-8; d_gene: .; j_gene: TRBJ1-4; abundance: .; CDR3nt: TGTGCCAGCAGCTTGTACAGCGCCAAAAAACTGTTTTTT; CDR3aa: CASSLYSAKKLFF
v_gene: TRBV5-1; d_gene: .; j_gene: TRBJ2-2; abundance: few; CDR3nt: TGCGCCAGCAACTCTGGGGGGACAGCCGGGGAGCTGTTTTTT; CDR3aa: CASNSGGTAGELFF
v_gene: TRBV5-1; d_gene: .; j_gene: TRBJ2-3; abundance: few; CDR3nt: TGCGCCAGCAGCTCTGGGGACTCCGGCACAGATACGCAGTATTTT; CDR3aa: CASSSGDSGTDTQYF
v_gene: TRBV6-1; d_gene: .; j_gene: TRBJ1-1; abundance: .; CDR3nt: TGTGCCAGCAGTGTTACAGGGAACACTGAAGCTTTCTTT; CDR3aa: CASSVTGNTEAFF
v_gene: TRBV5-1; d_gene: .; j_gene: TRBJ2-3; abundance: few; CDR3nt: TGCGCCAGCAGCTTGGGTTCGGGTTTCGCAGATACGCAGTATTTT; CDR3aa: CASSLGSGFADTQYF
v_gene: TRBV7-9; d_gene: .; j_gene: TRBJ1-1; abundance: .; CDR3nt: TGTGCCAGCAGCTTAGGACATCCTGAAGCTTTCTTT; CDR3aa: CASSLGHPEAFF
v_gene: TRBV28; d_gene: .; j_gene: TRBJ1-2; abundance: .; CDR3nt: TGTGCCAGCCGCTTTAGAGACCACCATGGCTACACCTTC; CDR3aa: CASRFRDHHGYTF
v_gene: TRBV14; d_gene: TRBD1; j_gene: TRBJ2-7; abundance: .; CDR3nt: TGTGCCAGCAGGGAGACAGGGGGAGAGCAGTACTTC; CDR3aa: CASRETGGEQYF
v_gene: TRBV6-5; d_gene: TRBD1; j_gene: TRBJ2-7; abundance: large; CDR3nt: TGTGCCAGCAGGCCCAATACAGGGGCAGTCAACGAGCAGTACTTC; CDR3aa: CASRPNTGAVNEQYF
v_gene: TRBV5-4; d_gene: .; j_gene: TRBJ2-2; abundance: .; CDR3nt: TGTGCCAGCAGTCCTTCAACGGGATGGGTCGGGGAGCTGTTTTTT; CDR3aa: CASSPSTGWVGELFF
v_gene: TRBV6-6; d_gene: .; j_gene: TRBJ2-2; abundance: few; CDR3nt: TGTGCCAGCAGTTACGATCCGGGTTGGGACACCGGGGAGCTGTTTTTT; CDR3aa: CASSYDPGWDTGELFF
v_gene: TRBV7-2; d_gene: TRBD2; j_gene: TRBJ2-1; abundance: once; CDR3nt: TGTGCCAGCAGCTTATATAGCGGGGGGGTAGTTGAGCAGTTCTTC; CDR3aa: CASSLYSGGVVEQFF
v_gene: TRBV5-1; d_gene: TRBD2; j_gene: TRBJ2-5; abundance: few; CDR3nt: TGCGCCAGCAGCTTGAATCGGGGGGGCCAAGAGACCCAGTACTTC; CDR3aa: CASSLNRGGQETQYF
v_gene: TRBV9; d_gene: TRBD2; j_gene: TRBJ2-5; abundance: .; CDR3nt: TGTGCCAGCAGCATTAGCTCGGGGGGACACCAAGAGACCCAGTACTTC; CDR3aa: CASSISSGGHQETQYF
v_gene: TRBV5-6; d_gene: .; j_gene: TRBJ2-7; abundance: few; CDR3nt: TGTGCCAGCAGCTCAGGACGAGCCGAGCAGTACTTC; CDR3aa: CASSSGRAEQYF
v_gene: TRBV7-3; d_gene: .; j_gene: TRBJ1-1; abundance: .; CDR3nt: TGTGCCAGCAGCTTAACTATCATGAAGGGGGGCACTGAAGCTTTCTTT; CDR3aa: CASSLTIMKGGTEAFF
v_gene: TRBV29-1; d_gene: .; j_gene: TRBJ1-2; abundance: .; CDR3nt: TGCAGCGTTGAAGGGGACTCCAGGGTAGCCTATGGCTACACCTTC; CDR3aa: CSVEGDSRVAYGYTF
v_gene: TRBV29-1; d_gene: TRBD1; j_gene: TRBJ2-2; abundance: .; CDR3nt: TGCAGCTCCGGGCGGCCAGGGGGCACCGGGGAGCTGTTTTTT; CDR3aa: CSSGRPGGTGELFF
v_gene: TRBV30; d_gene: .; j_gene: TRBJ1-2; abundance: .; CDR3nt: TGTGCCTGGAGTCGGGGGAGACGTCGAGGCTACACCTTC; CDR3aa: CAWSRGRRRGYTF
v_gene: TRBV7-9; d_gene: .; j_gene: TRBJ2-3; abundance: .; CDR3nt: TGTGCCAGCAGCTTCCGAGGGCCAGCAGATACGCAGTATTTT; CDR3aa: CASSFRGPADTQYF
v_gene: TRBV10-3; d_gene: TRBD1; j_gene: TRBJ2-7; abundance: .; CDR3nt: TGTGCCATCAGTGGGACAGGGGAACCCACCTACGAGCAGTACTTC; CDR3aa: CAISGTGEPTYEQYF
v_gene: TRBV2; d_gene: .; j_gene: TRBJ1-5; abundance: few; CDR3nt: TGTGCCAGCAGTGACTGGACGGCTCCCTCGCCTAGCAATCAGCCCCAGCATTTT; CDR3aa: CASSDWTAPSPSNQPQHF
v_gene: TRBV5-4; d_gene: .; j_gene: TRBJ2-1; abundance: .; CDR3nt: TGTGCCAGCAGCGTCGGGGGCCTGAGCTCCTACAATGAGCAGTTCTTC; CDR3aa: CASSVGGLSSYNEQFF
v_gene: TRBV7-2; d_gene: TRBD1; j_gene: TRBJ2-7; abundance: .; CDR3nt: TGTGCCAGCAGCAAAGACAGGGGGCTGGGCGAGCAGTACTTC; CDR3aa: CASSKDRGLGEQYF
v_gene: TRBV19; d_gene: .; j_gene: TRBJ1-2; abundance: .; CDR3nt: TGTGCCAGTAGGAGATTAGAAAACTATGGCTACACCTTC; CDR3aa: CASRRLENYGYTF
v_gene: TRBV29-1; d_gene: .; j_gene: TRBJ2-2; abundance: few; CDR3nt: TGCAGCGTTTCGGGCAGGGACACCGGGGAGCTGTTTTTT; CDR3aa: CSVSGRDTGELFF
v_gene: TRBV13; d_gene: TRBD2; j_gene: TRBJ2-5; abundance: .; CDR3nt: TGTGCCAGCAGCTCGACTAGCGGGGAGGAGACCCAGTACTTC; CDR3aa: CASSSTSGEETQYF
v_gene: TRBV19; d_gene: TRBD2; j_gene: TRBJ2-1; abundance: .; CDR3nt: TGTGCCAGTAGTTTGATTAGCGGGGGGGCCTACAATGAGCAGTTCTTC; CDR3aa: CASSLISGGAYNEQFF
v_gene: TRBV5-1; d_gene: TRBD2; j_gene: TRBJ2-5; abundance: .; CDR3nt: TGCGCCAGCAGCCCCAGACTAGCGGGGGGCCAGTACCAAGAGACCCAGTACTTC; CDR3aa: CASSPRLAGGQYQETQYF
v_gene: TRBV9; d_gene: TRBD2; j_gene: TRBJ2-1; abundance: .; CDR3nt: TGTGCCAGCAGCGTAGTCGATAGCGGGGGAGGCAATGAGCAGTTCTTC; CDR3aa: CASSVVDSGGGNEQFF
v_gene: TRBV7-8; d_gene: .; j_gene: TRBJ2-7; abundance: few; CDR3nt: TGTGCCAGCAGCTTCGCCGACTACGAGCAGTACTTC; CDR3aa: CASSFADYEQYF
v_gene: TRBV27; d_gene: .; j_gene: TRBJ1-2; abundance: .; CDR3nt: TGTGCCAGCAGAATAAAAGGACCGTTAGCTAACTATGGCTACACCTTC; CDR3aa: CASRIKGPLANYGYTF
v_gene: TRBV7-2; d_gene: .; j_gene: TRBJ1-2; abundance: few; CDR3nt: TGTGCCAGCAGCCTATTCGCAGTGAACTATGGCTACACCTTC; CDR3aa: CASSLFAVNYGYTF
v_gene: TRBV7-6; d_gene: TRBD1; j_gene: TRBJ2-7; abundance: .; CDR3nt: TGTGCCAGCAGCTTAGTAACAGTGGCCGGGACAGCCATCTACGAGCAGTACTTC; CDR3aa: CASSLVTVAGTAIYEQYF
v_gene: TRBV27; d_gene: .; j_gene: TRBJ1-1; abundance: few; CDR3nt: TGTGCCAGCAGTTTCTCTGCGAACACTGAAGCTTTCTTT; CDR3aa: CASSFSANTEAFF
v_gene: TRBV10-1; d_gene: TRBD2; j_gene: TRBJ2-3; abundance: .; CDR3nt: TGCGCCAGCAGTGAAGAAATATTAGCGGGGGCCCACTTTACGCAGTATTTT; CDR3aa: CASSEEILAGAHFTQYF
v_gene: TRBV10-2; d_gene: .; j_gene: TRBJ2-1; abundance: .; CDR3nt: TGCGCCAGCAGTGACAGCTACAATGAGCAATTCTTC; CDR3aa: CASSDSYNEQFF